This T cell receptor (beta chain) was sequenced in a study of technical replicates of blood from several donors. Trimming pared 2 bases from V and 2 bases from J, leaving 11 bases between. The germline V gene has CDR1 SGHRS and CDR2 YFSETQ. CDR3 size: 15 residues. Some clones are missing from TCRdb's copy, which holds only in-frame ones; the method was immunoSEQ multiplex PCR. Among tens of thousands of clones listed, over 80% were seen once. Material for sequencing was T cells isolated from PBMCs. This TCR was recovered from a human donor in good health. The V and J genes are TRBV5-1 and TRBJ2-1, with D maybe TRBD2 (6 bases). CDR3 DNA: TGCGCCAGCAGCTTTGGGGGGACGACCTACAATGAGCAGTTCTTC. This sequence encodes CASSFGGTTYNEQFF.